Shown below are 32 T cell receptor beta chains from a single sample sequenced in a study of T cells after yellow fever vaccination. In TCRdb, the 5' RACE reads were re-called with MiXCR into one record per CDR3 protein. Altogether a few hundred thousand distinct CDR3 sequences are present, approximately 13% being singletons, with the ten largest covering around 0.55%. The sample here was CD4+ T cells sorted from PBMCs, taken 45 days after the yellow fever booster vaccination. The receptor source for this set is a man aged 30-40 years who received the YFV17D yellow fever vaccine.

This clonotype was counted between two and nine times. The V gene is TRBV7-2, the J gene TRBJ2-6; D remains unclear. V dropped 3 bases and J dropped 2 bases, with 14 bases sitting between them. The CDR3 is made up of 17 amino acids. Germline-derived CDR1 and CDR2 are SGHTA and FQGNSA. The CDR3 DNA reads as TGTGCCAGCAGCTTTCAGTTGTCCGCGGCTGGGGCCAACGTCCTGACTTTC. Protein product: CASSFQLSAAGANVLTF. The full variable domain, completed using reference TRBV7-2 and TRBJ2-6, is GAGVSQSPSNKVTEKGKDVELRCDPISGHTALYWYRQSLGQGLEFLIYFQGNSAPDKSGLPSDRFSAERTGGSVSTLTIQRTQQEDSAVYLCASSFQLSAAGANVLTFGAGSRLTVL.

This clonotype was counted only a few times. The gene calls are TRBV7-2 and TRBJ2-1, with D possibly TRBD2 on 6 matching bases. CDR3 size: 14 residues. Trimming removed 4 bases at V and 8 bases at J, with 15 bases between. CDR1 is SGHTA, CDR2 FQGNSA, per germline. Written as DNA, the CDR3 is TGTGCCAGCAGCTCCCGGGACTCTCAGGATGAGCAGTTCTTC. As protein: CASSSRDSQDEQFF.

There are a few counts of this clonotype. The rearrangement uses TRBV10-3 and TRBJ2-1; D ambiguous. The CDR3 runs 14 residues. Germline values: CDR1 ENHRY, CDR2 SYGVKD. With 7 bases removed from V and 0 bases from J, the gap between germline ends came to 10 bases. The CDR3 loop is CAIKPQSSYNEQFF. CDR3 sequence (DNA): TGTGCCATCAAACCGCAGAGCTCCTACAATGAGCAGTTCTTC.

A few counts support this clonotype. The chain links TRBV20-1 to TRBJ1-6, with TRBD1 identical over 7 bases. The germline V gene has CDR1 DFQATT and CDR2 SNEGSKA (reference sequence). V shed 2 bases, J shed 6 bases, and the junction held 4 bases outside the gene matches. The CDR3 extends over 14 amino acids. Here the CDR3 reads CSARLGQANSPLHF. The CDR3 DNA sequence: TGCAGTGCTAGACTCGGACAGGCTAATTCACCCCTCCACTTT.

This sequence joins TRBV5-5 and TRBJ2-1; a weak D match, TRBD1 (5 bases). The V end lost 0 bases, the J end lost 10 bases, and 17 bases lay between the germline ends. This CDR3 has 15 residues. Germline V lookup: CDR1 SGHKS, CDR2 YYEKEE (reference sequence). CDR3 DNA sequence: TGTGCCAGCAGCTTGGTAGGCCCTGGGGCGGACGAGCAGTTCTTC. Translation gives CASSLVGPGADEQFF.

This clonotype was recorded many times. The V gene is TRBV7-3, the J gene TRBJ2-1; the match to TRBD2 covers 14 bases. The CDR3 runs to 15 residues. Germline V gene data show CDR1 as SGHTA and CDR2 as FQGTGA. V trimming: 4 bases; J trimming: 5 bases; junction bases outside the gene matches: 1. This chain's CDR3 is CASSWTSGRNNEQFF. The CDR3 DNA reads as TGTGCCAGCAGCTGGACTAGCGGGAGGAACAATGAGCAGTTCTTC. The full variable domain, with the rest looked up from reference TRBV7-3 and TRBJ2-1, is GAGVSQTPSNKVTEKGKYVELRCDPISGHTALYWYRQSLGQGPEFLIYFQGTGAADDSGLPNDRFFAVRPEGSVSTLKIQRTERGDSAVYLCASSWTSGRNNEQFFGPGTRLTVL.

This clonotype has ten or more counts. The gene calls are TRBV5-4 and TRBJ2-5, with D unclear. V dropped 0 bases and J dropped 3 bases, with 9 bases sitting between them. This CDR3 has 14 residues. Germline V gene data show CDR1 as SGHNT and CDR2 as YYREEE (reference sequence). The CDR3 spells CASSLERSEETQYF. Written as DNA, the CDR3 is TGTGCCAGCAGCTTGGAACGGTCCGAAGAGACCCAGTACTTC.

In its sample, this clonotype was seen a few times. This sequence joins TRBV10-3 and TRBJ2-7; D is uncertain. The germline CDR1 and CDR2 sequences are ENHRY and SYGVKD. The CDR3 covers 13 residues. With 8 bases removed from V and 3 bases from J, the gap between germline ends came to 14 bases. Here the CDR3 DNA reads TGTGCCATCGGTGCGGCTTTTAACTACGAGCAGTACTTC. Translating it yields CAIGAAFNYEQYF.

This clonotype was detected only a few times. The chain links TRBV19 to TRBJ2-3, with a weak D call TRBD1 (6 bases). Germline V gene sequence: CDR1 LNHDA, CDR2 SQIVND (reference sequence). The CDR3 covers 13 residues. The germline V and J ends were trimmed by 6 bases and 4 bases, with 11 bases remaining between them. This chain's CDR3 is CASRGQTSDTQYF. The DNA of the CDR3 is TGTGCCAGTAGAGGACAGACTTCAGATACGCAGTATTTT.

This chain connects TRBV11-2 to TRBJ2-2, with D possibly TRBD2 on 6 matching bases. Germline assignment: CDR1 SGHAT and CDR2 FQNNGV. The V and J ends lost 5 bases and 1 base respectively, with 11 bases between them. The CDR3 sequence is 15 residues long. CDR3 bases: TGTGCCAGCAGCACCCGGGACTTGAACACCGGGGAGCTGTTTTTT. Protein sequence: CASSTRDLNTGELFF.

The chain uses TRBV29-1 and TRBJ2-7, with 8 bases lining up with TRBD1. V lost 4 bases to trimming and J lost 5 bases; unmatched junction nucleotides: 10. The CDR3 consists of 14 residues. Per germline, CDR1 SQVTM and CDR2 ANQGSEA. Here the CDR3 reads CSVAGRDRRNEQYF. CDR3 nucleotide sequence: TGCAGCGTTGCCGGGCGGGACAGGCGAAACGAGCAGTACTTC.

The CDR3 DNA reads as TGTGCCAGCAGCGAATTCGGACAGTCCTACAATGAGCAGTTCTTC. It encodes CASSEFGQSYNEQFF. The chain uses TRBV7-3 and TRBJ2-1; TRBD1 might be the D (6 bases). This CDR3 has 15 amino acids. Deletions cut 5 bases from V and 1 base from J, with 12 bases between. Germline CDR1 SGHTA, CDR2 FQGTGA.

The chain has TRBV19 and TRBJ2-3; D possibly matches TRBD1 or TRBD2 (5 bases each). V was pared by 5 bases and J by 6 bases, with 12 bases between. Germline CDR1 reads LNHDA; CDR2 reads SQIVND (reference sequence). The CDR3 has 13 amino acids. The CDR3 reads CASSEMGDDTQYF. The CDR3, as DNA: TGTGCCAGTAGTGAGATGGGGGACGATACGCAGTATTTT.

V gene TRBV4-3 combines with J gene TRBJ2-2; D remains unclear. Germline CDR1 and CDR2: LGHNA and YSLEER. The CDR3 contains 13 residues. Trimming cost V 0 bases and J 6 bases, with 5 bases left between them. The CDR3 protein is CASSQDQSGELFF. CDR3 in DNA: TGCGCCAGCAGCCAAGATCAGTCCGGGGAGCTGTTTTTT.

This clonotype turned up a few times. The DNA of the CDR3 is TGTGCCAGCAGTTTAATGGCGCGGTCCGGCAATGAGCAGTTCTTC. Translation gives CASSLMARSGNEQFF. This chain connects TRBV28 to TRBJ2-1; D is unclear. The CDR3 sequence is 15 residues long. V was clipped by 2 bases and J by 6 bases, with 14 bases between them. Per the germline V gene, CDR1 is MDHEN and CDR2 is SYDVKM.

J is TRBJ2-3 and V is TRBV10-3; perhaps TRBD2 as D (6 bases). The CDR3 is made up of 15 amino acids. The V gene lost 4 bases and the J gene lost 1 base, with 12 bases spanning the gap. CDR1 is ENHRY, CDR2 SYGVKD, per germline. The CDR3 bases are TGTGCCATCAGTGCTTGGGGGGAGGGCACAGATACGCAGTATTTT. It yields the protein CAISAWGEGTDTQYF.

This clonotype has just a few counts. The V and J genes are TRBV5-1 and TRBJ2-3; D might be TRBD2 (5 bases). The germline gives CDR1 SGHRS, CDR2 YFSETQ. This CDR3 contains 16 residues. V lost 0 bases and J 2 bases, leaving 13 bases between the germline ends. The CDR3 reads CASSLGSGGFTDTQYF. The DNA of the CDR3 is TGCGCCAGCAGCTTGGGGAGCGGAGGCTTCACAGATACGCAGTATTTT. The entire variable domain, with the rest obtained from reference TRBV5-1 and TRBJ2-3, is as follows: KAGVTQTPRYLIKTRGQQVTLSCSPISGHRSVSWYQQTPGQGLQFLFEYFSETQRNKGNFPGRFSGRQFSNSRSEMNVSTLELGDSALYLCASSLGSGGFTDTQYFGPGTRLTVL.

This sequence joins TRBV5-1 and TRBJ1-5; TRBD1 agrees at 7 bases. Germline values: CDR1 SGHRS, CDR2 YFSETQ. The CDR3 is 16 residues long. The J segment lost 0 bases and the V segment lost 0 bases, leaving 3 bases of the junction unmatched. The CDR3 region has the DNA TGCGCCAGCAGCTTGGGGGGGACAGATAGCAATCAGCCCCAGCATTTT. It is translated as CASSLGGTDSNQPQHF.

The sample holds many counts of this clonotype. This chain joins TRBV27 and TRBJ2-7; TRBD2 agrees at 7 bases. The CDR3 loop spans 13 amino acids. Germline assignment: CDR1 MNHEY and CDR2 SMNVEV (reference sequence). Losses at the gene ends were 6 bases for V and 0 bases for J; bases not matched to a gene: 2. CDR3 sequence reads: CASSRTSSYEQYF. Written as DNA, the CDR3 is TGTGCCAGCAGCCGGACTAGCTCCTACGAGCAGTACTTC.

This clonotype showed up just a few times. The CDR3 sequence: CASSLLAGQREQYF. Written as DNA, the CDR3 is TGTGCCAGCAGTTTGTTAGCGGGACAGCGCGAGCAGTACTTC. The chain is built from TRBV28 and TRBJ2-7; maybe TRBD2 (8 bases). V gave up 3 bases and J gave up 6 bases, with 15 bases separating them. Germline V lookup: CDR1 MDHEN, CDR2 SYDVKM. The CDR3 extends over 14 amino acids.

The chain carries TRBV18 and TRBJ2-1, with TRBD1 as a possible D gene (6 bases). Germline loops: CDR1 KGHSH, CDR2 LQKENI. This CDR3 is built from 13 residues. Trimming took 6 bases from V and 5 from J, leaving 11 bases between them. CDR3 sequence reads: CASSTTGNNEQFF. In DNA form, the CDR3 reads TGTGCCAGCTCTACCACAGGGAACAATGAGCAGTTCTTC.

This clonotype came up a few times. The genes are TRBV25-1 and TRBJ2-2; no definite D call. Trimming took off 5 bases at V and 0 bases at J, with 13 bases between the two ends. The CDR3 is made up of 16 amino acids. From germline, CDR1 is MGHDK and CDR2 SYGVNS. CDR3 protein: CASSPHSFANTGELFF. CDR3 nucleotides: TGTGCCAGCAGTCCACACAGCTTTGCGAACACCGGGGAGCTGTTTTTT. Based on the CDR3 plus reference TRBV25-1 and TRBJ2-2, the full variable domain is EADIYQTPRYLVIGTGKKITLECSQTMGHDKMYWYQQDPGMELHLIHYSYGVNSTEKGDLSSESTVSRIRTEHFPLTLESARPSHTSQYLCASSPHSFANTGELFFGEGSRLTVL.

The chain uses TRBV11-2 and TRBJ2-7; 12 bases fit TRBD1. CDR1 and CDR2 from the germline V gene are SGHAT and FQNNGV. This CDR3 has 15 amino acids. Germline trimming cut 5 bases from V and 6 bases from J; bases unmatched to any gene: 8. The CDR3 protein is CASSLQGQGALEQYF. The CDR3, as DNA: TGTGCCAGCAGCCTACAGGGACAGGGGGCCCTCGAGCAGTACTTC. Variable domain in full (rest from reference TRBV11-2 and TRBJ2-7): EAGVAQSPRYKIIEKRQSVAFWCNPISGHATLYWYQQILGQGPKLLIQFQNNGVVDDSQLPKDRFSAERLKGVDSTLKIQPAKLEDSAVYLCASSLQGQGALEQYFGPGTRLTVT.

This clonotype occurred a few times. The gene calls are TRBV6-1 and TRBJ2-3; D possibly corresponds to TRBD1 (6 bases). V was pared by 7 bases and J by 0 bases, with 8 bases between. The CDR3 contains 13 residues. Germline V gene lookup returns CDR1 MNHNS and CDR2 SASEGT. The CDR3 loop reads CASTTGSTDTQYF. The CDR3 nucleotides are TGTGCCAGCACCACAGGGAGCACAGATACGCAGTATTTT.

This clonotype was detected a few times. V and J are TRBV4-2 and TRBJ2-1; D unclear. V dropped 4 bases and J dropped 7 bases, with 14 bases sitting between them. This CDR3 contains 14 residues. The germline gives CDR1 LGHNA, CDR2 YNFKEQ. Here the CDR3 reads CASSRSTNQNEQFF. CDR3 DNA: TGTGCCAGCAGCCGGTCAACAAACCAGAATGAGCAGTTCTTC.

This clonotype has just a few counts. The V and J genes are TRBV18 and TRBJ2-2; tentatively, D is TRBD2 (6 bases). The CDR3 has 16 residues. Germline V gene data show CDR1 as KGHSH and CDR2 as LQKENI. Trimming removed 3 bases at V and 1 base at J, with 12 bases between. The CDR3: CASSPWGGKNTGELFF. In DNA, the CDR3 is TGTGCCAGCTCACCGTGGGGCGGGAAGAACACCGGGGAGCTGTTTTTT.

The chain recombines TRBV9 with TRBJ2-7; the D gene is possibly TRBD2 (6 bases). There are 17 residues in the CDR3. The V gene lost 0 bases and the J gene lost 0 bases, with 16 bases spanning the gap. The V gene's germline CDR1 is SGDLS and CDR2 YYNGEE. The CDR3 DNA sequence: TGTGCCAGCAGCGTAGCCCCAGTAGCGGAGTACTCCTACGAGCAGTACTTC. Translation gives CASSVAPVAEYSYEQYF.

This clonotype has more than one count but fewer than ten. The rearrangement uses TRBV11-3 and TRBJ2-1, with no clear D. The CDR3 is made up of 12 amino acids. Germline V CDR1 and CDR2: SGHNT, YENEEA. Trimming removed 0 bases from V and 10 bases from J, with 7 bases in between. The CDR3 nucleotides are TGTGCCAGCAGCTTAGATGGCACCGAGCAGTTCTTC. Translating gives CASSLDGTEQFF.

This clonotype was seen only a few times. The V gene is TRBV7-9, the J gene TRBJ2-7; tentative D call: TRBD1 (6 bases). The germline CDR1 and CDR2 sequences are SEHNR and FQNEAQ (reference sequence). The germline V and J ends were trimmed by 7 bases and 3 bases, with 13 bases remaining between them. This CDR3 comprises 13 residues. CDR3 in DNA: TGTGCCAGCAACCCGGGACATGACTACGAGCAGTACTTC. Encoded protein: CASNPGHDYEQYF.

In this sample, this clonotype turned up a few times. The V and J genes are TRBV20-1 and TRBJ2-5; TRBD2 might be the D (5 bases). The CDR3 covers 12 residues. Trimming removed 1 base from V and 6 bases from J, with 9 bases in between. Germline CDR1 reads DFQATT; CDR2 reads SNEGSKA (reference sequence). The CDR3 here is CSARGREKTQYF. DNA for the CDR3: TGCAGTGCTAGAGGAAGGGAGAAGACCCAGTACTTC.

In this sample, this clonotype turned up many times. The chain couples TRBV20-1 to TRBJ2-1, with 8 bases fitting TRBD2. This CDR3 spans 15 amino acids. Germline loops: CDR1 DFQATT, CDR2 SNEGSKA (reference sequence). With 3 bases clipped from V and 3 bases from J, the junction kept 7 bases outside the gene matches. CDR3 sequence (DNA): TGCAGTGCTAGCGGGGGAGCGGGAGTCTACAATGAGCAGTTCTTC. It encodes CSASGGAGVYNEQFF.

There are a few counts of this clonotype. This chain joins TRBV12-3 or TRBV12-4 and TRBJ1-5; 7 bases agree with TRBD1. V was pared by 6 bases and J by 4 bases, with 9 bases of the junction left unmatched. This CDR3 spans 15 amino acids. The DNA of the CDR3 is TGTGCCAGCAGAGGGGGCAATCGAGGGAATCAGCCCCAGCATTTT. Amino acids: CASRGGNRGNQPQHF.